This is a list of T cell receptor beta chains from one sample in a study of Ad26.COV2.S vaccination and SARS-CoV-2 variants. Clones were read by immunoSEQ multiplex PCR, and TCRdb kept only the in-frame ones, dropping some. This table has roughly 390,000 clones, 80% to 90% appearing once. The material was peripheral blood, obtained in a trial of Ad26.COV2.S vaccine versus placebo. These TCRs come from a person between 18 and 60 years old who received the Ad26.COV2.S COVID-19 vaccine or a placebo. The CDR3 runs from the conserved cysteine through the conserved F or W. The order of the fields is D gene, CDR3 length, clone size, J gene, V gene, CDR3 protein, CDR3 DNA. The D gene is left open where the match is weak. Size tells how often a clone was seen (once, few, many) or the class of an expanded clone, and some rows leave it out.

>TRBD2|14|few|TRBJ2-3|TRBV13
CASSLGGGTDTQYF
TGTGCCAGCAGCTTAGGCGGGGGGACAGATACGCAGTATTTT
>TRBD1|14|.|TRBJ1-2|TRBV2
CASSPTQGNYGYTF
TGTGCCAGCAGTCCCACACAGGGGAACTATGGCTACACCTTC
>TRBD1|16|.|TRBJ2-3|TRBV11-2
CASSLGTGIGTDTQYF
TGTGCCAGCAGCTTAGGGACAGGGATTGGCACAGATACGCAGTATTTT
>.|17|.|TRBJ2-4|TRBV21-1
CASSNPEWGVAKNIQYF
TGTGCCAGCAGCAACCCCGAGTGGGGGGTAGCCAAAAACATTCAGTACTTC
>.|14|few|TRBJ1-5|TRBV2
CASIISAGSQPQHF
TGTGCCAGCATCATATCAGCGGGTAGTCAGCCCCAGCATTTT
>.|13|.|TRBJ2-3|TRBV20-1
CSASGGPTDTQYF
TGCAGTGCTAGTGGGGGGCCAACAGATACGCAGTATTTT
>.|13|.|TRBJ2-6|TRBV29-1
CSVGQSGANVLTF
TGCAGCGTTGGACAGTCTGGGGCCAACGTCCTGACTTTC
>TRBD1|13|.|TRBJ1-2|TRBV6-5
CASSNPGTVGYTF
TGTGCCAGCAGTAACCCCGGGACAGTGGGTTACACCTTC
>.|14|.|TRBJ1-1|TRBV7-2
CASSLIPGIPEAFF
TGTGCCAGCAGCTTGATCCCAGGGATTCCTGAAGCTTTCTTT
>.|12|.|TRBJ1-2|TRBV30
CAWSVQRGGYTF
TGTGCCTGGAGTGTACAGAGGGGCGGCTACACCTTC
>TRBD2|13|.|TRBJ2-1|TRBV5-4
CASSLGLADEQFF
TGTGCCAGCAGCCTGGGACTAGCGGATGAGCAGTTCTTC
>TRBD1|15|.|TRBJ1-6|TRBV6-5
CASSSGGTGASPLHF
TGTGCCAGCAGTTCTGGGGGGACAGGGGCCTCACCCCTCCACTTT